The 24 T cell receptor beta chains presented below share a single source sample, sequenced in a study of cytomegalovirus exposure and HLA in healthy donors. PCR employed 60 Vbeta and 13 Jbeta primers. The assay was immunoSEQ multiplex PCR, and TCRdb's table has in-frame clones only and misses some. The sample has 150,000 to 200,000 clones, roughly 76% seen once. What was sequenced was PBMCs. The receptors originated from a human donor in good health.

J is TRBJ1-2 and V is TRBV27; a weak D match, TRBD1 (5 bases). The CDR3 covers 12 residues. The germline V gene has CDR1 MNHEY and CDR2 SMNVEV (reference sequence). Trimming removed 5 bases at V and 7 bases at J, with 11 bases between. CDR3 region: CASSDPGFGYTF. CDR3 DNA sequence: TGTGCCAGCAGTGACCCAGGGTTTGGCTACACCTTC.

J is TRBJ2-7 and V is TRBV5-1, with 11 bases that match TRBD2. J gave up 3 bases and V 1 base, and 12 bases lay outside the gene matches. This CDR3 contains 18 residues. Germline V gene data show CDR1 as SGHRS and CDR2 as YFSETQ. The CDR3 protein is CASSLSSTLAGEGYEQYF. The CDR3 nucleotides read TGCGCCAGCAGCTTGTCCAGTACACTAGCGGGGGAGGGCTACGAGCAGTACTTC.

This clone was found once. The V call is TRBV27, the J call TRBJ1-1, with D unclear. The V end was cut by 0 bases, the J end by 3 bases, with 11 bases between. There are 15 residues in the CDR3. The V gene's germline CDR1 is MNHEY and CDR2 SMNVEV (reference sequence). The DNA of the CDR3 is TGTGCCAGCAGTTTATCCCGGGGTTCCGACACTGAAGCTTTCTTT. Its protein product is CASSLSRGSDTEAFF.

The chain is built from TRBV6-1 and TRBJ1-2; D possibly corresponds to TRBD1 (5 bases). Trimming left V 2 bases short and J 4 bases short, with 5 bases between. The length of the CDR3 is 12 residues. From germline, CDR1 is MNHNS and CDR2 SASEGT. The CDR3 spells CASSEQGYGYTF. DNA for the CDR3: TGTGCCAGCAGTGAACAGGGCTATGGCTACACCTTC.

V usage is TRBV6-9 and J usage is TRBJ2-5; D may be TRBD1 (5 bases). Trimming pared 8 bases from V and 1 base from J, leaving 8 bases between. This CDR3 has 12 amino acids. Germline V gene sequence: CDR1 MNHGY, CDR2 SVAAGI. The CDR3 DNA reads as TGTGCCAGCGGCAGGGTCCAAGAGACCCAGTACTTC. Residues: CASGRVQETQYF.

V is TRBV11-3 and J is TRBJ2-3; D is uncertain. The ends were cut back, 5 bases at V and 4 bases at J, with 16 bases in the middle. Germline V CDR1 and CDR2: SGHNT, YENEEA. The CDR3 loop spans 15 amino acids. CDR3 sequence: CASSPRTLIADTQYF. The CDR3 DNA reads TGTGCCAGCAGCCCCCGAACTCTAATCGCAGATACGCAGTATTTT.

The V gene is TRBV6-5, the J gene TRBJ1-2, with 8 bases aligning to TRBD1. Losses at the gene ends were 6 bases for V and 4 bases for J; bases not matched to a gene: 10. The CDR3 length is 15 residues. Germline CDR1 and CDR2: MNHEY and SVGAGI. CDR3 nucleotide sequence: TGTGCCAGCAGCCCGTCGGACAGGGTCCTCTATGGCTACACCTTC. Translated: CASSPSDRVLYGYTF.

This sequence joins TRBV21-1 and TRBJ2-5; TRBD1 is taken as the D call from the table, unchecked against the DNA. TRBV21-1 is reported as a pseudogene. This CDR3 spans 14 amino acids. The CDR3 spells CASSGRDREETQYF. The CDR3 region has the DNA TGTGCCAGCAGCGGACGGGACAGAGAAGAGACCCAGTACTTC.

This clone was seen a single time. V gene TRBV5-4 combines with J gene TRBJ2-1; 8 nucleotides line up with TRBD1. CDR1 and CDR2 from the germline V gene are SGHNT and YYREEE (reference sequence). This CDR3 region has 16 residues. J lost 7 bases, V lost 4 bases, and 13 bases had no gene match. This CDR3 is CASSPTGVPSRNEQFF. CDR3 nucleotide sequence: TGTGCCAGCAGCCCGACAGGGGTTCCCTCTCGGAATGAGCAGTTCTTC.

V usage is TRBV7-2 and J usage is TRBJ2-7, with a tentative D call TRBD2 (7 bases). Trimming cost V 2 bases and J 2 bases, with 25 bases left between them. Germline V gene lookup returns CDR1 SGHTA and CDR2 FQGNSA. There are 19 residues in the CDR3. CDR3 sequence reads: CASSLPPHLGSGDTYEQYF. The CDR3 DNA reads as TGTGCCAGCAGCTTACCCCCCCACTTGGGAAGCGGGGACACCTACGAGCAGTACTTC.

This clone was detected a few times. V usage is TRBV9 and J usage is TRBJ1-2; D gene unclear. V was pared by 0 bases and J by 7 bases, with 13 bases between. Germline assignment: CDR1 SGDLS and CDR2 YYNGEE. This CDR3 region has 14 residues. The CDR3 bases are TGTGCCAGCAGCGTAGGCCCAGGCCAGGCTGGCTACACCTTC. Its protein is CASSVGPGQAGYTF.

The chain is built from TRBV21-1 and TRBJ2-2; TRBD1 was called by the table and not checked on the DNA. TRBV21-1 constitutes a pseudogene. The CDR3 is made up of 15 amino acids. The DNA of the CDR3 is TGTGCCAGCAGCAAAGGAAGGGGGCCCCTCGGGGAGCTGTTTTTT. Protein product: CASSKGRGPLGELFF.

V is TRBV29-1 and J is TRBJ2-5; TRBD1 matches 7 bases. This CDR3 contains 13 residues. Trimming removed 3 bases from V and 5 bases from J; junction bases left unmatched: 6. Germline V gene sequence: CDR1 SQVTM, CDR2 ANQGSEA. The CDR3 reads CSVEVGGRETQYF. In DNA, the CDR3 is TGCAGCGTTGAGGTAGGGGGCCGGGAGACCCAGTACTTC. The full variable domain, in which reference TRBV29-1 and TRBJ2-5 provide the parts outside the CDR3, is SAVISQKPSRDICQRGTSLTIQCQVDSQVTMMFWYRQQPGQSLTLIATANQGSEATYESGFVIDKFPISRPNLTFSTLTVSNMSPEDSSIYLCSVEVGGRETQYFGPGTRLLVL.

A few counts support this clone. This chain connects TRBV6-5 to TRBJ1-5, with D tentatively TRBD1 (6 bases). V lost 5 bases, J lost 1 base, and 6 bases lay in between. This CDR3 contains 13 residues. Germline CDR1 reads MNHEY; CDR2 reads SVGAGI. The DNA for the CDR3 is TGTGCCAGCAGTGGACAGAGCAATCAGCCCCAGCATTTT. Translation gives CASSGQSNQPQHF.

This rearrangement joins TRBV6-1 to TRBJ1-1; D remains unclear. This CDR3 has 13 amino acids. With 2 bases removed from V and 5 bases from J, the gap between germline ends came to 9 bases. Germline lookup yields CDR1 MNHNS and CDR2 SASEGT. In nucleotides, the CDR3 is TGTGCCAGCAGTGAACGGTTCTTGACTGAAGCTTTCTTT. This codes for CASSERFLTEAFF.

J is TRBJ1-1 and V is TRBV6-5; unclear D gene. The V gene lost 6 bases and the J gene lost 1 base, with 9 bases spanning the gap. This CDR3 contains 13 residues. The germline gives CDR1 MNHEY, CDR2 SVGAGI. The CDR3 DNA follows: TGTGCCAGCAGGCAGGCCGGGAACACTGAAGCTTTCTTT. It is translated as CASRQAGNTEAFF.

This clone was recorded a few times. This sequence joins TRBV2 and TRBJ1-1, with D possibly matching TRBD1 (6 bases). Trimming cost V 3 bases and J 5 bases, with 13 bases left between them. The CDR3 covers 14 residues. The germline gives CDR1 SNHLY, CDR2 FYNNEI. CDR3 bases: TGTGCCAGCAGTGACAATGGACAGTCAACTGAAGCTTTCTTT. This encodes CASSDNGQSTEAFF. The full variable domain, in which reference TRBV2 and TRBJ1-1 provide the parts outside the CDR3, is EPEVTQTPSHQVTQMGQEVILRCVPISNHLYFYWYRQILGQKVEFLVSFYNNEISEKSEIFDDQFSVERPDGSNFTLKIRSTKLEDSAMYFCASSDNGQSTEAFFGQGTRLTVV.

V gene TRBV7-2 combines with J gene TRBJ1-1; TRBD1 might be the D (6 bases). Looked up from germline, CDR1 is SGHTA and CDR2 is FQGNSA. The germline V and J ends were trimmed by 1 base and 2 bases, with 11 bases remaining between them. The CDR3 has 15 amino acids. The DNA of the CDR3 is TGTGCCAGCAGCTTAGAAGGCAGGGGTAACACTGAAGCTTTCTTT. Its translation: CASSLEGRGNTEAFF. The full variable domain, with the rest looked up from reference TRBV7-2 and TRBJ1-1, is GAGVSQSPSNKVTEKGKDVELRCDPISGHTALYWYRQSLGQGLEFLIYFQGNSAPDKSGLPSDRFSAERTGGSVSTLTIQRTQQEDSAVYLCASSLEGRGNTEAFFGQGTRLTVV.

The chain recombines TRBV7-8 with TRBJ1-5; D remains unclear. With 2 bases removed from V and 4 bases from J, the gap between germline ends came to 6 bases. This CDR3 has 13 residues. Germline CDR1 SGHVS, CDR2 FQNEAQ. The CDR3, as DNA: TGTGCCAGCAGCTTAAGTCGGAATCAGCCCCAGCATTTT. Its protein is CASSLSRNQPQHF. Drawing the rest from reference TRBV7-8 and TRBJ1-5, the complete variable domain is GAGVSQSPRYKVAKRGQDVALRCDPISGHVSLFWYQQALGQGPEFLTYFQNEAQLDKSGLPSDRFFAERPEGSVSTLKIQRTQQEDSAVYLCASSLSRNQPQHFGDGTRLSIL.

The genes are TRBV2 and TRBJ1-5, with D possibly matching TRBD1 (5 bases). The CDR3 covers 13 residues. The V end lost 8 bases, the J end lost 7 bases, and 15 bases lay between the germline ends. CDR1 is SNHLY and CDR2 is FYNNEI in the germline V gene. The CDR3 DNA follows: TGTGCCAGCGGGGGGTCGTACGGACAGCCCCAGCATTTT. Encoded protein: CASGGSYGQPQHF.

V gene TRBV7-9 combines with J gene TRBJ2-1, with D perhaps matching TRBD1 (6 bases). CDR1 is SEHNR and CDR2 is FQNEAQ in the germline V gene (reference sequence). V was shortened by 3 bases and J by 7 bases, with 10 bases between the two germline ends. CDR3 length: 13 amino acids. The CDR3 DNA is TGTGCCAGCAGCTTCCTTCAGGGGAATGAGCAGTTCTTC. Its translation is CASSFLQGNEQFF.

The chain combines TRBV25-1 with TRBJ2-2; no reliable D call. This CDR3 region has 15 residues. CDR1 MGHDK and CDR2 SYGVNS come from the germline V gene. Between the trimmed V and J ends, which lost 5 bases and 4 bases, there was a span of 14 bases. The CDR3 loop is CASSLVAGLTGELFF. In DNA, the CDR3 is TGTGCCAGCAGTCTAGTCGCCGGTCTCACCGGGGAGCTGTTTTTT.

This clone was observed a few times. J is TRBJ2-5 and V is TRBV6-5; 9 nucleotides match TRBD2. Trimming cost V 1 base and J 3 bases; bases outside gene matches: 3. The V gene's germline CDR1 is MNHEY and CDR2 SVGAGI. The CDR3 has 15 amino acids. The CDR3 reads CASSYYPSGKETQYF. DNA for the CDR3: TGTGCCAGCAGTTACTATCCTAGCGGGAAAGAGACCCAGTACTTC.

The gene calls are TRBV4-1 and TRBJ1-1; possible D gene TRBD1, 6 bases. Germline assignment: CDR1 MGHRA and CDR2 YSYEKL. CDR3 size: 15 residues. The V end was cut by 4 bases, the J end by 0 bases, with 12 bases between. CDR3 in DNA: TGCGCCAGCAGCCCGAGACAGGCTTTGAACACTGAAGCTTTCTTT. It encodes CASSPRQALNTEAFF.